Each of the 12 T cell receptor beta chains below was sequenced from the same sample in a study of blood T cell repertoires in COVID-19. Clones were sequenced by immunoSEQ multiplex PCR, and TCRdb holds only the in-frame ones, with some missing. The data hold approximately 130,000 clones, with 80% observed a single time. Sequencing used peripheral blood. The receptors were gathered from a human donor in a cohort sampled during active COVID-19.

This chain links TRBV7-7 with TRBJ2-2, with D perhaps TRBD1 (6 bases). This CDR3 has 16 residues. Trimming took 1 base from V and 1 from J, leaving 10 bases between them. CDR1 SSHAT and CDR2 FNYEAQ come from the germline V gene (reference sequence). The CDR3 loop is CASSLEGGLNTGELFF. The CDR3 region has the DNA TGTGCCAGCAGCTTAGAAGGGGGATTGAACACCGGGGAGCTGTTTTTT.

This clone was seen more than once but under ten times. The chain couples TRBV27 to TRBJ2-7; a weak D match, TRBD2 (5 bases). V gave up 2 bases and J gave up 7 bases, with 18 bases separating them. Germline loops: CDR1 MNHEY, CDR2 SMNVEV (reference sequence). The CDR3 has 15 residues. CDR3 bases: TGTGCCAGCAGTTTACTTCTTGGGAGCCCACCGGAGCAGTACTTC. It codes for CASSLLLGSPPEQYF.

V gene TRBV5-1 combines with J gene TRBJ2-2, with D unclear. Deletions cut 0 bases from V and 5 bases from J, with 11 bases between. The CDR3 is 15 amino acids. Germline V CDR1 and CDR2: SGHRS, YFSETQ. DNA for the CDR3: TGCGCCAGCAGCTTGGCGGGTGATAGGACCGGGGAGCTGTTTTTT. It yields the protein CASSLAGDRTGELFF.

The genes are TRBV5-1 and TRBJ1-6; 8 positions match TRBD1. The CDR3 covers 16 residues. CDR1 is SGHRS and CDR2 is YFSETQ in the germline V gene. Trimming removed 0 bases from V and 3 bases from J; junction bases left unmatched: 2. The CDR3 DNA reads TGCGCCAGCAGCTTGGGGGACAGGATCTATAATTCACCCCTCCACTTT. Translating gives CASSLGDRIYNSPLHF. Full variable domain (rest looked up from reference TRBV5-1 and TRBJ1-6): KAGVTQTPRYLIKTRGQQVTLSCSPISGHRSVSWYQQTPGQGLQFLFEYFSETQRNKGNFPGRFSGRQFSNSRSEMNVSTLELGDSALYLCASSLGDRIYNSPLHFGNGTRLTVT.

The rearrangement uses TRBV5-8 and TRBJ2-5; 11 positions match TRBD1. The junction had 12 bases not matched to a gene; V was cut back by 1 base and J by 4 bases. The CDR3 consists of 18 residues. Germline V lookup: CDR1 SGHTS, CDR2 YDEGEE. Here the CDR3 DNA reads TGTGCCAGCAGCTTGTCCCTCCGGACAGGGGGCGGGGGAGAGACCCAGTACTTC. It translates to CASSLSLRTGGGGETQYF.

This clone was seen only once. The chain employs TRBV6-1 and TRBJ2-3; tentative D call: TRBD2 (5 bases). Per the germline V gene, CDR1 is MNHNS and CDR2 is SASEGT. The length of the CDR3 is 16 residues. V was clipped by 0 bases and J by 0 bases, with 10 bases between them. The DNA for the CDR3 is TGTGCCAGCAGTGAAGCGAGGGTAACTAGCACAGATACGCAGTATTTT. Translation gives CASSEARVTSTDTQYF.

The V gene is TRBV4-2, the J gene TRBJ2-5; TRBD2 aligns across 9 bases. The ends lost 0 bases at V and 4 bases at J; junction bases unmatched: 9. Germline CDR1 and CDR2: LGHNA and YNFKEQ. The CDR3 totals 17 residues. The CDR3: CASSQDGGGRAPETQYF. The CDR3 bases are TGTGCCAGCAGCCAAGATGGGGGCGGGAGGGCCCCAGAGACCCAGTACTTC.

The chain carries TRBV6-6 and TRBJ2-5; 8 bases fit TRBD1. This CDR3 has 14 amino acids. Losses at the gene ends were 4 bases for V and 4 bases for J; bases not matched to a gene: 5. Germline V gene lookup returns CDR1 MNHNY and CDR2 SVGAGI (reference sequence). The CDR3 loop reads CASSSGQGIETQYF. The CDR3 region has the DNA TGTGCCAGCAGTTCTGGACAGGGAATAGAGACCCAGTACTTC.

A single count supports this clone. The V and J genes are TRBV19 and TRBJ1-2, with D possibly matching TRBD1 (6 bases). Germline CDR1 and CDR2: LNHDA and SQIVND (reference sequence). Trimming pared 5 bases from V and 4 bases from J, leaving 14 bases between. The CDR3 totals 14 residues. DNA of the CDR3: TGTGCCAGTAGTTCCCCAGGGGCCATCTATGGCTACACCTTC. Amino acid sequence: CASSSPGAIYGYTF. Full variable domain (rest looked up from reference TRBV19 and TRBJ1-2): DGGITQSPKYLFRKEGQNVTLSCEQNLNHDAMYWYRQDPGQGLRLIYYSQIVNDFQKGDIAEGYSVSREKKESFPLTVTSAQKNPTAFYLCASSSPGAIYGYTFGSGTRLTVV.

DNA of the CDR3: TGCAGTGCTCTACATGAAAAACTGTTTTTT. Encoded protein: CSALHEKLFF. J is TRBJ1-4 and V is TRBV20-1; the D is unclear. Germline V CDR1 and CDR2: DFQATT, SNEGSKA (reference sequence). The CDR3 consists of 10 residues. The V end was cut by 5 bases, the J end by 6 bases, with 4 bases between.

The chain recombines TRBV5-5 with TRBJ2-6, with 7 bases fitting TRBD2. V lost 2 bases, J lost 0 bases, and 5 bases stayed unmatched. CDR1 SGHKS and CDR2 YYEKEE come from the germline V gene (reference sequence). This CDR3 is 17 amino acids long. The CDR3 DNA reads TGTGCCAGCAGCTTAGCGGGGTCCCGCTCTGGGGCCAACGTCCTGACTTTC. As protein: CASSLAGSRSGANVLTF.

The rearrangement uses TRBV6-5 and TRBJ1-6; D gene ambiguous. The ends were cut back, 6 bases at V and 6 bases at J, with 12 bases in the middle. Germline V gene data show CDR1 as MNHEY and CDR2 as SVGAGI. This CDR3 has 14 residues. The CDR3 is CASRPEKSNSPLHF. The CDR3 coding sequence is TGTGCCAGCAGACCAGAAAAATCTAATTCACCCCTCCACTTT.